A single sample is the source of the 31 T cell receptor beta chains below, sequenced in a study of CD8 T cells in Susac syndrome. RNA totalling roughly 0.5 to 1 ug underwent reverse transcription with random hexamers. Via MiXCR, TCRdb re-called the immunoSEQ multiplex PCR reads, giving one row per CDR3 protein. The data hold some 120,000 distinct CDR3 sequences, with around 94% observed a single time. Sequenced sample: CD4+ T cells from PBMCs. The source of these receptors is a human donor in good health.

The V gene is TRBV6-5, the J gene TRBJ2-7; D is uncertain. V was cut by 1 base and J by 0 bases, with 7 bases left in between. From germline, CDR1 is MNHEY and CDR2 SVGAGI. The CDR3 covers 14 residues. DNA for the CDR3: TGTGCCAGCAGTTACTACGGCAGCTCCTACGAGCAGTACTTC. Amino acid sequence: CASSYYGSSYEQYF.

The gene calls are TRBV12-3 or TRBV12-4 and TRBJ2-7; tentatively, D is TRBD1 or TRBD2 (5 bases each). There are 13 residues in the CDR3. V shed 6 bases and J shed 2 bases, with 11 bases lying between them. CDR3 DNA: TGTGCCAGCAGGGGGACCTTGACCTACGAGCAGTACTTC. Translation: CASRGTLTYEQYF.

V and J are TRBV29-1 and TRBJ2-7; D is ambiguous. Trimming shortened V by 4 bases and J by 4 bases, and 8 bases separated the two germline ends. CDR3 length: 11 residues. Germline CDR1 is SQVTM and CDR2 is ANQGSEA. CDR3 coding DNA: TGCAGCGTTGTGGGGATTTACGAGCAGTACTTC. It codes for CSVVGIYEQYF.

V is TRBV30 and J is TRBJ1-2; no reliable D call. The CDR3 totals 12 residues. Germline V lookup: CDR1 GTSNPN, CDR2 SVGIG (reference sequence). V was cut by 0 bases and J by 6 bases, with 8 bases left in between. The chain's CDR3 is CAWSVRGDGYTF. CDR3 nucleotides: TGTGCCTGGAGTGTACGCGGAGATGGCTACACCTTC.

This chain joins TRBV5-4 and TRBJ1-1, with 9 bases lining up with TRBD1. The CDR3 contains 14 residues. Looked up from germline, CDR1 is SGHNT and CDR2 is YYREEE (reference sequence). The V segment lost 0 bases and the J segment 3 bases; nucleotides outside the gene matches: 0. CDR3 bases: TGTGCCAGCAGCTTGGGGACAGGGGACACTGAAGCTTTCTTT. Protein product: CASSLGTGDTEAFF.

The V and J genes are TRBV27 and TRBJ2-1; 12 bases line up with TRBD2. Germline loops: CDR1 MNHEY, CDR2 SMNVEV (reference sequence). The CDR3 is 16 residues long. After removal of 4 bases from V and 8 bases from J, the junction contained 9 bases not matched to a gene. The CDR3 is CASSSHSSGRADEQFF. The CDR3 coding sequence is TGTGCCAGCAGTTCACATTCTAGCGGGAGGGCCGATGAGCAGTTCTTC.

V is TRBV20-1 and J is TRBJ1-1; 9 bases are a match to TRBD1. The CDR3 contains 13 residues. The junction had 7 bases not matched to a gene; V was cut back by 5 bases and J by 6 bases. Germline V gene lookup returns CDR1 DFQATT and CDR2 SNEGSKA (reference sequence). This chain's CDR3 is CSASGGQGPEAFF. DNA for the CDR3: TGCAGTGCTTCAGGGGGACAGGGCCCTGAAGCTTTCTTT.

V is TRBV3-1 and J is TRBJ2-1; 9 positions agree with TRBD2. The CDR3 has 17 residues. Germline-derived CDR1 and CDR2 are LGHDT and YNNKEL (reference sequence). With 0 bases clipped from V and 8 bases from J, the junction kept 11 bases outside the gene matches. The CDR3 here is CASSQDEPTSGLDEQFF. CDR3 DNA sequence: TGTGCCAGCAGCCAAGATGAACCGACTAGCGGTTTGGATGAGCAGTTCTTC.

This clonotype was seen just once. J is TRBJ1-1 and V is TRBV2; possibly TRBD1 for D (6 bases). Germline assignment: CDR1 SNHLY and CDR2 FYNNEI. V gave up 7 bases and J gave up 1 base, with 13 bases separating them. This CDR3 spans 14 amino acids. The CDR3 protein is CASNIGQRNTEAFF. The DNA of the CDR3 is TGTGCCAGCAATATCGGACAGCGGAACACTGAAGCTTTCTTT.

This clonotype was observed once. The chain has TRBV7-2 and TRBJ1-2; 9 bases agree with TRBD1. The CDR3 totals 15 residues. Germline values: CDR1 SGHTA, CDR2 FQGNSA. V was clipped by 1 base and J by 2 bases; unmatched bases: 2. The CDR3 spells CASSLDGTGNYGYTF. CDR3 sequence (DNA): TGTGCCAGCAGCTTAGACGGGACAGGGAACTATGGCTACACCTTC.

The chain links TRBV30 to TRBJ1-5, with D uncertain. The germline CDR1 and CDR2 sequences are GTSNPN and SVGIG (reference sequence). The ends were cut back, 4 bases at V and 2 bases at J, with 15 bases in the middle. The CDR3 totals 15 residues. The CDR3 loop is CAWTEQQLGNQPQHF. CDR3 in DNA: TGTGCCTGGACAGAACAGCAGTTGGGCAATCAGCCCCAGCATTTT.

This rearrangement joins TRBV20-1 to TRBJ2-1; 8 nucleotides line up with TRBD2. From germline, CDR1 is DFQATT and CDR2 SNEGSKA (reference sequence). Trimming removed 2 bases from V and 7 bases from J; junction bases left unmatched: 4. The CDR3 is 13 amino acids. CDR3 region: CSARSGGLNEQFF. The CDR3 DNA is TGCAGTGCTAGATCGGGGGGGCTTAATGAGCAGTTCTTC.

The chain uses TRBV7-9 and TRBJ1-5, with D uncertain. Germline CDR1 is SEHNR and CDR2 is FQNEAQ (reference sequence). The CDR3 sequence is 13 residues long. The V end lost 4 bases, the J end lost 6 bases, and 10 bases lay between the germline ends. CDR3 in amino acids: CASSSSEGQPQHF. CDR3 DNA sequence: TGTGCCAGCAGCTCCTCGGAAGGTCAGCCCCAGCATTTT.

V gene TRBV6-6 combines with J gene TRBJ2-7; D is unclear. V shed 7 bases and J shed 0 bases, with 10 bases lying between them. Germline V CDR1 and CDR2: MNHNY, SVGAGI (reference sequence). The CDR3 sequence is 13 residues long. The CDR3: CASTSDTSYEQYF. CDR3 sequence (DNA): TGTGCCAGCACCTCCGACACCTCCTACGAGCAGTACTTC.

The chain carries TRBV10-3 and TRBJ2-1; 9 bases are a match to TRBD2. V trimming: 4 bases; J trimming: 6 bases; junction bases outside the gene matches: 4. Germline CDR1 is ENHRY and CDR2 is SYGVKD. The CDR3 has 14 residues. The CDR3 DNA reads TGTGCCATCAGTGGACTAGCGGAGCCCAATGAGCAGTTCTTC. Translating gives CAISGLAEPNEQFF.

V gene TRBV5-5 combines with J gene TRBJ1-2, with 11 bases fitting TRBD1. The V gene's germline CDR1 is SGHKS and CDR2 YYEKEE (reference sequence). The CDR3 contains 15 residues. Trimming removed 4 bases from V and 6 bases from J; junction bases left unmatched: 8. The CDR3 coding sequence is TGTGCCAGCAGCCACGGGACAGGGGGAATCGATGGCTACACCTTC. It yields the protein CASSHGTGGIDGYTF.

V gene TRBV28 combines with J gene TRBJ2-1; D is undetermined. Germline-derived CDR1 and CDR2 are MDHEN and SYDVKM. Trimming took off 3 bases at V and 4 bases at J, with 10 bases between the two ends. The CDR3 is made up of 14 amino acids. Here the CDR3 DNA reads TGTGCCAGCAGTTTGGAACCCCTTTACAATGAGCAGTTCTTC. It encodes CASSLEPLYNEQFF.

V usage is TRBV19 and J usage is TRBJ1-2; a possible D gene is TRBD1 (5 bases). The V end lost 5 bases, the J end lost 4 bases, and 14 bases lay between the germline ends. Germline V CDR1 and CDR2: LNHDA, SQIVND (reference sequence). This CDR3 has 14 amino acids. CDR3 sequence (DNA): TGTGCCAGTAGTCAGGGACGGACCTCCTATGGCTACACCTTC. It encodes CASSQGRTSYGYTF. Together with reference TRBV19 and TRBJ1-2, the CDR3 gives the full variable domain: DGGITQSPKYLFRKEGQNVTLSCEQNLNHDAMYWYRQDPGQGLRLIYYSQIVNDFQKGDIAEGYSVSREKKESFPLTVTSAQKNPTAFYLCASSQGRTSYGYTFGSGTRLTVV.

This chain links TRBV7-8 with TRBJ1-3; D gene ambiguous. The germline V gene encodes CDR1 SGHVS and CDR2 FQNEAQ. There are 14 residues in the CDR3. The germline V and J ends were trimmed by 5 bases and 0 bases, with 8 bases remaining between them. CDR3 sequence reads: CASSLLSSGNTIYF. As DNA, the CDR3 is TGTGCCAGCAGCCTCTTGAGCTCTGGAAACACCATATATTTT.

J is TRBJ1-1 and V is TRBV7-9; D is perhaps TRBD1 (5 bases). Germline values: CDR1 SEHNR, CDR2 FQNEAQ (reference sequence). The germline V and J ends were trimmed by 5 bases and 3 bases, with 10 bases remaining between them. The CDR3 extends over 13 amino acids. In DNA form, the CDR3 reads TGTGCCAGCAGCATGGACATCTACACTGAAGCTTTCTTT. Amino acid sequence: CASSMDIYTEAFF. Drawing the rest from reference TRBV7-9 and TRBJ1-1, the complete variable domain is DTGVSQNPRHKITKRGQNVTFRCDPISEHNRLYWYRQTLGQGPEFLTYFQNEAQLEKSRLLSDRFSAERPKGSFSTLEIQRTEQGDSAMYLCASSMDIYTEAFFGQGTRLTVV.

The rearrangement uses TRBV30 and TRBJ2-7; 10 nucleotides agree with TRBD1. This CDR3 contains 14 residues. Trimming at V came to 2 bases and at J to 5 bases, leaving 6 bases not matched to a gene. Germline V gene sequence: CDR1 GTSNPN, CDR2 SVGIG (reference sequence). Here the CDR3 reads CAWSRQGALDEQYF. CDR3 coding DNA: TGTGCCTGGAGTCGACAGGGGGCGTTAGACGAGCAGTACTTC.

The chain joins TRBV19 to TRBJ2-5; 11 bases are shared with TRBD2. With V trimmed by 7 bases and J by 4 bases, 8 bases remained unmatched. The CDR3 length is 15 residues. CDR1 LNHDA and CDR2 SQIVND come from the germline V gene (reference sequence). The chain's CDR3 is CASTVAGGRRETQYF. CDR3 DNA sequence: TGTGCCAGTACCGTAGCGGGAGGGCGTAGAGAGACCCAGTACTTC.

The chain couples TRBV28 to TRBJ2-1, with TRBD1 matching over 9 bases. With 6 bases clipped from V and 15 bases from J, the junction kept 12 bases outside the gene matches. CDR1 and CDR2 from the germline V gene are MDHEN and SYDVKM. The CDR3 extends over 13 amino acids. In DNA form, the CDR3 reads TGTGCCAGCAGCGCGAACCGGGACAGGGCGCTGTTCTTC. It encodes CASSANRDRALFF. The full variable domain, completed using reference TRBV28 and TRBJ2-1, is DVKVTQSSRYLVKRTGEKVFLECVQDMDHENMFWYRQDPGLGLRLIYFSYDVKMKEKGDIPEGYSVSREKKERFSLILESASTNQTSMYLCASSANRDRALFFGPGTRLTVL.

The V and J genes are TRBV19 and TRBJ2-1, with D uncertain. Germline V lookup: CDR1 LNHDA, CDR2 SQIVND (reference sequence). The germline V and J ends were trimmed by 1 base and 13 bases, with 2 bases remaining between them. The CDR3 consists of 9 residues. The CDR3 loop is CASSIGQFF. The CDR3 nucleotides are TGTGCCAGTAGTATAGGTCAGTTCTTC.

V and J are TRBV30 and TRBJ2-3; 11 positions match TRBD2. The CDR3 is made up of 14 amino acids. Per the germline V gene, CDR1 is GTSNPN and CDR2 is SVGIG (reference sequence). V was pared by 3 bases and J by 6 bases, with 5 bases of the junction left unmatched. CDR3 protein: CAWRSASGRDTQYF. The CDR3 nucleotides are TGTGCCTGGAGGTCGGCTAGCGGGAGGGATACGCAGTATTTT.

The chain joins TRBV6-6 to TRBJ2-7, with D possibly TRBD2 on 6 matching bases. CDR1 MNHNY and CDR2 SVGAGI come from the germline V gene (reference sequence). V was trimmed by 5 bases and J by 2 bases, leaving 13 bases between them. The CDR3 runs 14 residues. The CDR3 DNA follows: TGTGCCAGCAGTCCCAGCGGGTCGGCCTACGAGCAGTACTTC. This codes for CASSPSGSAYEQYF.

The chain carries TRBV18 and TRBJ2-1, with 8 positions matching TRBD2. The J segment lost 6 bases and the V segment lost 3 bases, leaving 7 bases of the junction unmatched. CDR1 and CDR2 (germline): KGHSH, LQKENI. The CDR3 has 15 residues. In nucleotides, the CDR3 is TGTGCCAGCTCACCGAGGAGCGGGAGTTTCAATGAGCAGTTCTTC. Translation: CASSPRSGSFNEQFF.

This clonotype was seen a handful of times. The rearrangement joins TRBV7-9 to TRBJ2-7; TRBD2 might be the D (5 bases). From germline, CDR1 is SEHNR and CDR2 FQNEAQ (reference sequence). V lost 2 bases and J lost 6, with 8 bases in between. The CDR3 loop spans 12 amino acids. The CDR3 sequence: CASSLYGGEQYF. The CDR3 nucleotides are TGTGCCAGCAGCTTATATGGAGGCGAGCAGTACTTC.

DNA for the CDR3: TGTGCCAGCGGACATTCCTCTGGAAACACCATATATTTT. Amino acid sequence: CASGHSSGNTIYF. The chain combines TRBV7-9 with TRBJ1-3; D possibly corresponds to TRBD1 (5 bases). The CDR3 runs to 13 residues. The germline V gene encodes CDR1 SEHNR and CDR2 FQNEAQ (reference sequence). Trimming took 8 bases from V and 0 from J, leaving 8 bases between them.

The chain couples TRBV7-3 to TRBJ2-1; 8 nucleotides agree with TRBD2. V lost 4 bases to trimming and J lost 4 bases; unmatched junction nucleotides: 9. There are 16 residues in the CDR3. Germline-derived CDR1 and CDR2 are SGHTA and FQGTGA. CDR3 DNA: TGTGCCAGCAGCTCCTTAGCGGGAATGGATTACAATGAGCAGTTCTTC. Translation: CASSSLAGMDYNEQFF.

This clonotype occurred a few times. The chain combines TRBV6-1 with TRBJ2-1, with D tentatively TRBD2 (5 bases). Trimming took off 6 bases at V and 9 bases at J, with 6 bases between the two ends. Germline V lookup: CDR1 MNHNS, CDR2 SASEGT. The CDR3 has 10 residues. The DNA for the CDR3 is TGTGCCAGCAGAGGAGGTGAGCAGTTCTTC. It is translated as CASRGGEQFF.